This is a list of T cell receptor beta chains from one sample in a study of blood T cell repertoires in COVID-19. Sequenced by immunoSEQ multiplex PCR; TCRdb stores in-frame clones only, minus some. The sample includes 100,000 to 150,000 clones, 84% of them seen just once. Specimen: peripheral blood. Receptors originate from a man in his sixties with acute or convalescent COVID-19. Both conserved end residues are part of each CDR3. Clone size, where shown, is once, few, many, or a class for clones that have expanded.

v_call,clone_size,j_call,cdr3_aa
TRBV2,once,TRBJ2-5,CASSEYGGETQYF
TRBV21-1,-,TRBJ2-7,CASSPKTVYEQYF
TRBV10-1,-,TRBJ2-7,CASRGAGSYEQYF
TRBV29-1,-,TRBJ2-7,CSYVEGPEQYF
TRBV11-2,-,TRBJ1-5,CASSLDGGSNQPQHF
TRBV18,-,TRBJ1-1,CASSPQGRMYTEAFF
TRBV24-1,-,TRBJ2-7,CATSDSRDIHYEQYF
TRBV27,-,TRBJ2-1,CASSASSYNEQFF
TRBV30,-,TRBJ2-1,CAWSSWGGREQFF
TRBV7-2,-,TRBJ2-7,CASSSGTGAYEQYF
TRBV15,-,TRBJ1-1,CATSGDRSNTEAFF
TRBV2,-,TRBJ1-1,CASGIRVGVNTEAFF
TRBV6-5,-,TRBJ2-7,CASSYEPRQGYEQYF
TRBV10-1,-,TRBJ1-1,CASSVSGDPTEAFF
TRBV5-1,-,TRBJ2-1,CASSFDLAGVSNEQFF
TRBV10-3,-,TRBJ2-5,CAIQTSGKEETQYF
TRBV5-6,-,TRBJ1-2,CASNLQGNYGYTF
TRBV5-6,-,TRBJ2-2,CASSPGQAWAGELFF
TRBV2,-,TRBJ1-3,CASSEWGRATGNTIYF
TRBV6-5,-,TRBJ2-3,CAGGTATLTDTQYF
TRBV24-1,-,TRBJ2-5,CATSDSPPSGGQQETQYF
TRBV19,-,TRBJ2-6,CASRAIPSGANVLTF
TRBV10-3,few,TRBJ1-4,CATRTRLEGKLFF
TRBV6-2/TRBV6-3,-,TRBJ1-1,CASSYPPLMNTEAFF
TRBV19,-,TRBJ2-2,CASTGLAGGTGELFF
TRBV3-1/TRBV3-2,-,TRBJ1-2,CASSQDRWGLGERGYTF
TRBV28,-,TRBJ1-3,CASSSPGTGGRSGNTIYF